These 20 T cell receptor beta chains share one sample of origin, sequenced in a study of CD8+ T cells in alopecia areata. Treatment of the sample: oral pan-JAK inhibitor, 5-10 mg twice daily. RNA extraction was followed by reverse transcription into cDNA, which acted as the sequencing template. Sequencing was performed with immunoSEQ multiplex PCR; in TCRdb, only in-frame clones are kept and a portion is missing. The table records a few hundred thousand clones, roughly two fifths of them present only once. The sample here was CD4+ T cells sorted from blood, taken at roughly week 38, from a patient treated with tofacitinib. These TCRs come from a human donor with alopecia areata.

This sequence joins TRBV4-3 and TRBJ2-5; D might be TRBD2 (6 bases). The CDR3 runs 14 residues. Germline V CDR1 and CDR2: LGHNA, YSLEER. Trimming took 4 bases from V and 3 from J, leaving 12 bases between them. DNA of the CDR3: TGCGCCAGCAGCCCCGGGGGAGTCAAAGAGACCCAGTACTTC. It is translated as CASSPGGVKETQYF.

This clone turned up a few times. This chain uses TRBV7-9 with TRBJ2-5; D is ambiguous. Germline CDR1 and CDR2: SEHNR and FQNEAQ (reference sequence). This CDR3 is 16 amino acids long. V was shortened by 5 bases and J by 4 bases, with 20 bases between the two germline ends. CDR3 sequence (DNA): TGTGCCAGCAGCACTACCAGGACCTTCTTGGGAGAGACCCAGTACTTC. Its protein is CASSTTRTFLGETQYF.

With regard to this clone: Additional DNA sequences in this sample encode the identical CDR3. This chain joins TRBV29-1 and TRBJ2-3; D remains ambiguous. Germline CDR1 SQVTM, CDR2 ANQGSEA. Deletions cut 4 bases from V and 1 base from J, with 6 bases between. There are 12 residues in the CDR3. The CDR3 region has the DNA TGCAGCGTTGGGCAGGGCACAGATACGCAGTATTTT. Amino acids: CSVGQGTDTQYF.

The chain uses TRBV15 and TRBJ2-3, with a weak D call TRBD2 (5 bases). V lost 5 bases and J 2 bases, leaving 20 bases between the germline ends. From germline, CDR1 is LNHNV and CDR2 YYDKDF (reference sequence). This CDR3 has 17 amino acids. CDR3 bases: TGTGCCACCAGCCCCGGTTCGACGGGAATACTCACAGATACGCAGTATTTT. Amino acids: CATSPGSTGILTDTQYF.

This clone was observed a few times. The V gene is TRBV5-1, the J gene TRBJ2-1, with 9 nucleotides matching TRBD2. CDR3 length: 15 amino acids. V was clipped by 2 bases and J by 6 bases; unmatched bases: 6. The germline V gene has CDR1 SGHRS and CDR2 YFSETQ. The CDR3 region has the DNA TGCGCCAGCAGCTTTCTAGCGGGATTTGGCAATGAGCAGTTCTTC. This encodes CASSFLAGFGNEQFF.

This chain connects TRBV5-1 to TRBJ2-5, with TRBD1 as a possible D gene (5 bases). The CDR3 loop spans 14 amino acids. Germline CDR1 and CDR2: SGHRS and YFSETQ. Trimming shortened V by 1 base and J by 1 base, and 8 bases separated the two germline ends. This CDR3 is CASSLQTGQETQYF. Written as DNA, the CDR3 is TGCGCCAGCAGCTTGCAAACAGGCCAAGAGACCCAGTACTTC.

Only a few counts were recorded for this clone. V gene TRBV19 combines with J gene TRBJ2-2, with D possibly TRBD1 on 5 matching bases. Germline-derived CDR1 and CDR2 are LNHDA and SQIVND (reference sequence). Trimming took off 4 bases at V and 5 bases at J, with 8 bases between the two ends. The CDR3 has 13 amino acids. In DNA, the CDR3 is TGTGCCAGTAGTAGCCCAGGGACCGGGGAGCTGTTTTTT. Translation gives CASSSPGTGELFF. Full variable domain (outside the CDR3, taken from reference TRBV19 and TRBJ2-2): DGGITQSPKYLFRKEGQNVTLSCEQNLNHDAMYWYRQDPGQGLRLIYYSQIVNDFQKGDIAEGYSVSREKKESFPLTVTSAQKNPTAFYLCASSSPGTGELFFGEGSRLTVL.

This sequence joins TRBV7-2 and TRBJ2-2; no clear D gene. This CDR3 has 12 residues. The germline gives CDR1 SGHTA, CDR2 FQGNSA. Trimming shortened V by 4 bases and J by 3 bases, and 3 bases separated the two germline ends. This CDR3 reads CASSSDTGELFF. CDR3 coding DNA: TGTGCCAGCAGCTCCGACACCGGGGAGCTGTTTTTT.

The chain is built from TRBV10-3 and TRBJ2-3; 8 nucleotides agree with TRBD1. Germline V gene sequence: CDR1 ENHRY, CDR2 SYGVKD. V lost 7 bases, J lost 5 bases, and 5 bases stayed unmatched. The CDR3 consists of 13 residues. Here the CDR3 DNA reads TGTGCCATCAAAATGGACAGGGAAGATACGCAGTATTTT. This translates into CAIKMDREDTQYF.

The V gene is TRBV2, the J gene TRBJ1-5, with TRBD1 matching 8 bases. In germline, CDR1 is SNHLY, CDR2 FYNNEI. The CDR3 is made up of 15 amino acids. Trimming took 7 bases from V and 1 from J; bases not matched to a gene: 6. CDR3 nucleotides: TGTGCCAGCACCCACCGACAGGGGAGCAATCAGCCCCAGCATTTT. Translation gives CASTHRQGSNQPQHF.

The chain uses TRBV5-4 and TRBJ2-2; D remains ambiguous. Germline V gene lookup returns CDR1 SGHNT and CDR2 YYREEE (reference sequence). The CDR3 sequence is 17 residues long. Trimming left V 2 bases short and J 3 bases short, with 17 bases between. Here the CDR3 reads CASSLGYSVRDTGELFF. CDR3 DNA: TGTGCCAGCAGCTTAGGCTACAGCGTTCGGGACACCGGGGAGCTGTTTTTT.

The J gene is TRBJ2-5, the V gene TRBV6-5, with D possibly matching TRBD2 (6 bases). Germline V gene lookup returns CDR1 MNHEY and CDR2 SVGAGI. V dropped 6 bases and J dropped 5 bases, with 19 bases sitting between them. The CDR3 is 15 residues long. CDR3: CASSLGTFGGETQYF. In nucleotides, the CDR3 is TGTGCCAGCAGCCTAGGGACTTTTGGCGGGGAGACCCAGTACTTC.

The chain employs TRBV2 and TRBJ2-7; D gene unclear. CDR3 size: 14 residues. Trimming stripped 1 base from V and 1 base from J, with 8 bases between. The germline V gene has CDR1 SNHLY and CDR2 FYNNEI. This CDR3 reads CASSEEAGSYEQYF. The CDR3 nucleotides are TGTGCCAGCAGTGAAGAAGCAGGTTCCTACGAGCAGTACTTC.

The chain joins TRBV20-1 to TRBJ2-3; no firm D call. Germline V CDR1 and CDR2: DFQATT, SNEGSKA (reference sequence). Trimming left V 6 bases short and J 7 bases short, with 11 bases between. This CDR3 has 11 residues. The CDR3 is CSALNPNTQYF. CDR3 sequence (DNA): TGCAGTGCCCTTAACCCAAATACGCAGTATTTT.

The V and J genes are TRBV4-1 and TRBJ1-2, with 9 bases aligning to TRBD1. The junction had 5 bases not matched to a gene; V was cut back by 1 base and J by 5 bases. The CDR3 covers 15 residues. The germline CDR1 and CDR2 sequences are MGHRA and YSYEKL. CDR3 region: CASSQVDRGRYGYTF. CDR3 in DNA: TGCGCCAGCAGCCAAGTGGACAGGGGAAGGTATGGCTACACCTTC.

This clone was observed once. The chain uses TRBV10-2 and TRBJ1-2; TRBD1 might be the D (6 bases). CDR3 length equals 16 residues. Germline V CDR1 and CDR2: WSHSY, SAAADI. Between the trimmed V and J ends, which lost 6 bases and 3 bases, there was a span of 20 bases. CDR3 bases: TGCGCCAGCAGGGGGAGCTTGCAGTGGACAGACTATGGCTACACCTTC. This sequence encodes CASRGSLQWTDYGYTF.

This sequence joins TRBV9 and TRBJ2-1, with 8 bases aligning to TRBD2. The CDR3 is made up of 14 amino acids. Germline assignment: CDR1 SGDLS and CDR2 YYNGEE. The ends lost 4 bases at V and 7 bases at J; junction bases unmatched: 7. The CDR3 DNA is TGTGCCAGCAGCCTCAGCGGGAGTGGGAATGAGCAGTTCTTC. Residues: CASSLSGSGNEQFF. Together with reference TRBV9 and TRBJ2-1, the CDR3 gives the full variable domain: DSGVTQTPKHLITATGQRVTLRCSPRSGDLSVYWYQQSLDQGLQFLIQYYNGEERAKGNILERFSAQQFPDLHSELNLSSLELGDSALYFCASSLSGSGNEQFFGPGTRLTVL.

This clone has at least ten counts. This specimen includes other DNA sequences encoding the same CDR3. The genes are TRBV28 and TRBJ1-2; TRBD1 is a possible D gene (6 bases). The CDR3 runs to 15 residues. Germline assignment: CDR1 MDHEN and CDR2 SYDVKM. V was trimmed by 1 base and J by 4 bases, leaving 13 bases between them. For the CDR3, the DNA is TGTGCCAGCAGTTTATCGCCCAGAGGGGGCTATGGCTACACCTTC. The encoded protein is CASSLSPRGGYGYTF.

The chain is built from TRBV27 and TRBJ2-7; 12 positions agree with TRBD2. Germline trimming cut 5 bases from V and 7 bases from J; bases unmatched to any gene: 9. This CDR3 comprises 15 residues. Germline V gene lookup returns CDR1 MNHEY and CDR2 SMNVEV (reference sequence). Here the CDR3 reads CASSNDGLAGTEQYF. The CDR3 nucleotides are TGTGCCAGCAGTAACGACGGACTAGCGGGGACGGAGCAGTACTTC.

This clone was observed a handful of times. The chain employs TRBV30 and TRBJ1-1; D is possibly TRBD1 (5 bases). The CDR3 loop spans 13 amino acids. The V and J ends lost 2 bases and 1 base respectively, with 8 bases between them. CDR1 and CDR2 (germline): GTSNPN, SVGIG (reference sequence). This CDR3 is CAWSFRENTEAFF. The CDR3 region has the DNA TGTGCCTGGAGTTTCAGGGAGAACACTGAAGCTTTCTTT.